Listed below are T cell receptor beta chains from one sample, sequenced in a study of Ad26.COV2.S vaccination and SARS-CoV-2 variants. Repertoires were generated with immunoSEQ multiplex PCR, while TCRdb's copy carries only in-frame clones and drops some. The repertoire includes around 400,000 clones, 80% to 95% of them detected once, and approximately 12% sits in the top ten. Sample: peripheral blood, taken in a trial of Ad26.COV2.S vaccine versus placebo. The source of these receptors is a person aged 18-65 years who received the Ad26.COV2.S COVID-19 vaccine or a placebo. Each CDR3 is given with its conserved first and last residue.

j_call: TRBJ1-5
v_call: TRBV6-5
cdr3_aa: CASSYSRGNQPQHF

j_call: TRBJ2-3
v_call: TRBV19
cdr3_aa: CASRQPLATDTQYF

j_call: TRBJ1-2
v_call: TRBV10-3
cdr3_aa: CAISPTGQGALISEEGYTF

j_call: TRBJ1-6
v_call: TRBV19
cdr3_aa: CASSIASYNSPLHF

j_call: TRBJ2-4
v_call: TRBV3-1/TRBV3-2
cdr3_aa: CASSPGTQGRAKNIQYF

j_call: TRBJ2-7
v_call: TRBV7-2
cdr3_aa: CASSPRDSPTKQYF

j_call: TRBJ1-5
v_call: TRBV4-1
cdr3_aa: CASSLWTGPNSNQPQHF

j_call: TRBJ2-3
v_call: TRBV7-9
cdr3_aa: CASSLKRGQSTDTQYF

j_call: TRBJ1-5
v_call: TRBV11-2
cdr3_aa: CASSLWGGDQPQHF

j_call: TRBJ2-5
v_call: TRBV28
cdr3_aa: CASSLSLEETQYF

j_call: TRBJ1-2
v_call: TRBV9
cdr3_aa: CASSEWTGGGYGYTF

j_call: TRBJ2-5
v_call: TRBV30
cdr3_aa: CAWSGRGAKGETQYF

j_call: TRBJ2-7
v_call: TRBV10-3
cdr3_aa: CAHRGGQGAYEQYF

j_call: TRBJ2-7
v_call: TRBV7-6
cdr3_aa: CASSLDTTYEQYF

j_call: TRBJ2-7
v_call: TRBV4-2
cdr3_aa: CASSPSVLGGLEDEQYF

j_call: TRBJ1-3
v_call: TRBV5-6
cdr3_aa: CASSLGSPSYSGNTIYF

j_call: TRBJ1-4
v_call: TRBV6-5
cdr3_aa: CASGRTNEKLFF

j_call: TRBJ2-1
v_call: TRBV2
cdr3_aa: CASRHRTGEGRWVNEQFF

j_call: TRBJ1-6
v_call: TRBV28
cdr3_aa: CASSKTGFGYSPLHF

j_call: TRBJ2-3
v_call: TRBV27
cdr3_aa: CASSKTGLDRGVADTQYF

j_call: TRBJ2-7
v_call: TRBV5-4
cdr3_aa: CASSLKLAGHNEQYF

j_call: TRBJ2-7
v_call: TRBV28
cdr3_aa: CASTGSAYEQYF

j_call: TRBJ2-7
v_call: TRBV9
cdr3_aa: CASSVGTSGSREQYF

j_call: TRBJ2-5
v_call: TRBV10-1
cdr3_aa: CASPRRGGSETQYF

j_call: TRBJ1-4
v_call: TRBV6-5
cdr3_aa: CASRGQSTNEKLFF

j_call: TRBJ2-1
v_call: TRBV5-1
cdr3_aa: CASSFPSPDEQFF

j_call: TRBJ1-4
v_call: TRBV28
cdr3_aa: CASSPGQGVIGLFF

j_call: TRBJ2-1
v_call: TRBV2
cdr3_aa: CASSEAWIAYNEQFF

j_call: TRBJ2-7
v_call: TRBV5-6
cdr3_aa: CASSLAYQGDLLIEQYF

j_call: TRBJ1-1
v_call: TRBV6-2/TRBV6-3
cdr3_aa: CASSSRTGGLGFTEAFF

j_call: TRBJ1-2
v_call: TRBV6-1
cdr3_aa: CASSEGQALGYGYTF

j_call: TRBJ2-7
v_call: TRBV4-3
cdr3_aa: CASSQVGQGPYEQYF

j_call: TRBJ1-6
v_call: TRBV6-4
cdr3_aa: CASRGAGNSPLHF

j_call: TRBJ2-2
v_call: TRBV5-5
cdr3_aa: CASSLRAQGTGELFF

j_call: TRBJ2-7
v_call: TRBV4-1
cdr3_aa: CASSPGTSNYEQYF

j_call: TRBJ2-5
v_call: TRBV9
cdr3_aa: CASSVGADSQETQYF

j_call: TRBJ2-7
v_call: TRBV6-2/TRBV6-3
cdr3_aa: CASSSDPYEQYF